The 24 T cell receptor beta chains presented below share a single source sample, sequenced in a study of CD8 T cells in Susac syndrome (dated by TCRdb to the late 2010s). The library was obtained by the immunoSEQ multiplex PCR assay. RNA was extracted using the RNeasy kit, and about 0.45 to 1 microgram was reverse transcribed with random hexamers. The raw public data were reprocessed by TCRdb itself: fastp quality trimming at Q25, MiXCR clonotype calling, in-frame beta chains only. Entries are consolidated by CDR3 protein sequence, retaining the most common genes and DNA. The sample data list roughly 180,000 distinct CDR3 sequences, and around 94% of these were observed just once. The ten largest clones take up 0.095% to 0.1% of the sample. What was sequenced was CD4+ T cells from PBMCs. These receptors all stem from a human donor with Susac syndrome.

The chain employs TRBV7-6 and TRBJ2-1; D remains ambiguous. The germline CDR1 and CDR2 sequences are SGHVS and FNYEAQ. The V gene lost 4 bases and the J gene lost 8 bases, with 12 bases spanning the gap. The CDR3 sequence is 13 residues long. DNA for the CDR3: TGTGCCAGCAGCTGGTCACATGGAGATGAGCAGTTCTTC. Translated: CASSWSHGDEQFF.

The CDR3 protein is CSVVFPGRDYGYTF. CDR3 bases: TGCAGCGTTGTCTTTCCCGGGAGGGACTATGGCTACACCTTC. The chain employs TRBV29-1 and TRBJ1-2; D unresolved. Per the germline V gene, CDR1 is SQVTM and CDR2 is ANQGSEA. Trimming stripped 4 bases from V and 3 bases from J, with 15 bases between. CDR3 length: 14 amino acids.

The J gene is TRBJ2-5, the V gene TRBV5-1; D is possibly TRBD2 (5 bases). Trimming removed 0 bases from V and 3 bases from J, with 9 bases in between. CDR3 length equals 14 residues. CDR1 SGHRS and CDR2 YFSETQ come from the germline V gene. CDR3 in amino acids: CASSLAGREETQYF. The CDR3 bases are TGCGCCAGCAGCTTGGCCGGGCGGGAAGAGACCCAGTACTTC.

The genes are TRBV20-1 and TRBJ2-1; maybe TRBD1 (6 bases). The germline V and J ends were trimmed by 4 bases and 5 bases, with 12 bases remaining between them. This CDR3 contains 13 residues. Germline V gives CDR1 DFQATT, CDR2 SNEGSKA (reference sequence). This chain's CDR3 is CSANRAGDNEQFF. In DNA, the CDR3 is TGCAGTGCTAACAGGGCTGGGGACAATGAGCAGTTCTTC.

The rearrangement links TRBV30 to TRBJ2-5; 9 bases fit TRBD1. After removal of 2 bases from V and 5 bases from J, the junction contained 15 bases not matched to a gene. There are 17 residues in the CDR3. CDR1 is GTSNPN and CDR2 is SVGIG in the germline V gene (reference sequence). CDR3 DNA sequence: TGTGCCTGGAGTCCATCGCCCGGGACAGGGTATAGGGAGACCCAGTACTTC. Amino acids: CAWSPSPGTGYRETQYF.

This chain connects TRBV10-3 to TRBJ2-1; D is possibly TRBD2 (5 bases). Trimming left V 5 bases short and J 6 bases short, with 8 bases between. CDR1 and CDR2 from the germline V gene are ENHRY and SYGVKD. There are 12 residues in the CDR3. The CDR3 DNA reads as TGTGCCATCAGTCTTGCGGGCAATGAGCAGTTCTTC. Its translation: CAISLAGNEQFF.

The V and J genes are TRBV4-2 and TRBJ2-5, with TRBD2 matching 11 bases. Germline CDR1 and CDR2: LGHNA and YNFKEQ. The CDR3 runs to 17 residues. V lost 1 base, J lost 5 bases, and 9 bases stayed unmatched. Here the CDR3 reads CASSQAVASGGSETQYF. CDR3 coding DNA: TGTGCCAGCAGCCAAGCAGTGGCTAGCGGGGGGTCGGAGACCCAGTACTTC.

The chain employs TRBV10-3 and TRBJ1-1; possibly TRBD1 for D (6 bases). CDR1 is ENHRY and CDR2 is SYGVKD in the germline V gene. The V end lost 3 bases, the J end lost 2 bases, and 13 bases lay between the germline ends. This CDR3 is 15 amino acids long. For the CDR3, the DNA is TGTGCCATCAGTGACCGTGGACAGAGAAACACTGAAGCTTTCTTT. Its protein is CAISDRGQRNTEAFF.

This rearrangement joins TRBV15 to TRBJ2-5; D gene ambiguous. Germline loops: CDR1 LNHNV, CDR2 YYDKDF (reference sequence). V was pared by 0 bases and J by 3 bases, with 14 bases between. The length of the CDR3 is 16 residues. CDR3 loop: CATSRDVADHKETQYF. CDR3 nucleotide sequence: TGTGCCACCAGCAGAGATGTCGCGGACCATAAAGAGACCCAGTACTTC.

This chain links TRBV3-1 with TRBJ2-7, with D unresolved. Per germline, CDR1 LGHDT and CDR2 YNNKEL (reference sequence). The length of the CDR3 is 14 residues. V lost 4 bases, J lost 3 bases, and 13 bases lay in between. The DNA for the CDR3 is TGTGCCAGCAGCCCCAGACGCGGAGTCTACGAGCAGTACTTC. Amino acids: CASSPRRGVYEQYF.

The chain is built from TRBV2 and TRBJ2-5; possibly TRBD1 or TRBD2 for D (7 bases each). Germline V gene lookup returns CDR1 SNHLY and CDR2 FYNNEI. V lost 7 bases, J lost 4 bases, and 19 bases lay in between. This CDR3 is built from 15 residues. CDR3 DNA: TGTGCCAGCATGCCCCAGGGGGGGCAGCGAGAGACCCAGTACTTC. As protein: CASMPQGGQRETQYF.

This clonotype has just one count. The rearrangement joins TRBV18 to TRBJ2-5; the match to TRBD2 covers 8 bases. The V gene end was trimmed by 1 base and the J gene end by 5 bases; junction bases not matched to a gene: 9. CDR3 length equals 16 residues. Germline V gene lookup returns CDR1 KGHSH and CDR2 LQKENI. The CDR3 loop is CASSPRAGAPRETQYF. For the CDR3, the DNA is TGTGCCAGCTCACCACGAGCGGGAGCGCCTCGGGAGACCCAGTACTTC.

The chain combines TRBV6-2 or TRBV6-3 with TRBJ1-1; no reliable D call. V was shortened by 2 bases and J by 4 bases, with 8 bases between the two germline ends. From germline, CDR1 is MNHEY and CDR2 SVGEGT. The CDR3 has 13 amino acids. CDR3 sequence (DNA): TGTGCCAGCAGTTACAGTTTTTTCACTGAAGCTTTCTTT. It specifies CASSYSFFTEAFF.

This clonotype was recorded a few times. The chain couples TRBV11-2 to TRBJ2-7; D assignment may be TRBD1 or TRBD2 (5 bases each). Germline CDR1 reads SGHAT; CDR2 reads FQNNGV. The CDR3 is 13 amino acids. V lost 5 bases, J lost 1 base, and 9 bases lay in between. DNA of the CDR3: TGTGCCAGCAGCCGGGACGGATCCTACGAGCAGTACTTC. It codes for CASSRDGSYEQYF.

This rearrangement joins TRBV2 to TRBJ2-7; D is possibly TRBD1 or TRBD2 (5 bases each). Trimming removed 1 base at V and 4 bases at J, with 5 bases between. Germline V gene lookup returns CDR1 SNHLY and CDR2 FYNNEI. CDR3 length: 12 residues. CDR3 residues: CASSEGGYEQYF. Here the CDR3 DNA reads TGTGCCAGCAGTGAAGGGGGGTACGAGCAGTACTTC. The complete variable domain, with remaining parts taken from reference TRBV2 and TRBJ2-7, reads EPEVTQTPSHQVTQMGQEVILRCVPISNHLYFYWYRQILGQKVEFLVSFYNNEISEKSEIFDDQFSVERPDGSNFTLKIRSTKLEDSAMYFCASSEGGYEQYFGPGTRLTVT.

The CDR3 region is CASSELIQGTEAFF. The CDR3 coding sequence is TGTGCCAGCAGTGAATTGATACAGGGGACTGAAGCTTTCTTT. This chain connects TRBV25-1 to TRBJ1-1; 7 nucleotides agree with TRBD1. Germline V CDR1 and CDR2: MGHDK, SYGVNS. V dropped 1 base and J dropped 5; count of bases not matched to a gene: 4. The CDR3 is made up of 14 amino acids.

The chain is built from TRBV20-1 and TRBJ1-1; no clear D gene. The V and J ends lost 1 base and 2 bases respectively, with 8 bases between them. The germline gives CDR1 DFQATT, CDR2 SNEGSKA (reference sequence). The CDR3 spans 13 residues. DNA for the CDR3: TGCAGTGCTAGAGTCAGGTTAAACACTGAAGCTTTCTTT. It translates to CSARVRLNTEAFF.

The table lists this clonotype with a count of one. The rearrangement joins TRBV7-2 to TRBJ2-5; D uncertain. In germline, CDR1 is SGHTA, CDR2 FQGNSA. The V gene lost 3 bases and the J gene lost 0 bases, with 8 bases spanning the gap. This CDR3 contains 14 residues. The CDR3 sequence is CASSLLRNQETQYF. The CDR3 region has the DNA TGTGCCAGCAGCTTGCTCCGCAACCAAGAGACCCAGTACTTC.

The chain joins TRBV15 to TRBJ1-5, with D perhaps matching TRBD1 (6 bases). The CDR3 runs 16 residues. The V and J ends lost 0 bases and 10 bases respectively, with 19 bases between them. Germline V CDR1 and CDR2: LNHNV, YYDKDF (reference sequence). The CDR3 reads CATSRDKGQKISPQHF. CDR3 coding DNA: TGTGCCACCAGCAGAGATAAGGGACAAAAAATCAGCCCCCAGCATTTT.

This chain links TRBV5-1 with TRBJ2-7, with 9 bases that match TRBD1. In germline, CDR1 is SGHRS, CDR2 YFSETQ. This CDR3 contains 14 residues. V was pared by 3 bases and J by 5 bases, with 6 bases of the junction left unmatched. The CDR3, as DNA: TGCGCCAGCAGCTCACAGGGGGCACTCGACGAGCAGTACTTC. Protein sequence: CASSSQGALDEQYF.

Here the CDR3 DNA reads TGCAGCGTTCAACAGGGGATCGGCTATGGCTACACCTTC. It specifies CSVQQGIGYGYTF. The J gene is TRBJ1-2, the V gene TRBV29-1; 7 nucleotides match TRBD1. Germline CDR1 is SQVTM and CDR2 is ANQGSEA. V shed 5 bases, J shed 4 bases, and the junction held 7 bases outside the gene matches. The CDR3 is made up of 13 amino acids.

CDR3 sequence reads: CATSDLPGDEQYF. For the CDR3, the DNA is TGTGCCACCAGTGATCTGCCAGGAGACGAGCAGTACTTC. V usage is TRBV24-1 and J usage is TRBJ2-7, with D unresolved. With 3 bases removed from V and 5 bases from J, the gap between germline ends came to 10 bases. Germline CDR1 is KGHDR and CDR2 is SFDVKD. The CDR3 length is 13 residues.

The chain links TRBV18 to TRBJ1-1; no reliable D call. The CDR3 is 14 amino acids. Germline-derived CDR1 and CDR2 are KGHSH and LQKENI. Trimming pared 8 bases from V and 1 base from J, leaving 14 bases between. CDR3 nucleotide sequence: TGTGCCAGCCTAACAACCGCCAAGAACACTGAAGCTTTCTTT. It translates to CASLTTAKNTEAFF.

This rearrangement joins TRBV18 to TRBJ1-5; tentative D call: TRBD1 (5 bases). Germline CDR1 and CDR2: KGHSH and LQKENI. This CDR3 has 14 residues. Trimming pared 3 bases from V and 6 bases from J, leaving 12 bases between. The DNA for the CDR3 is TGTGCCAGCTCACCCTCAGGTGGGGCTCAGCCCCAGCATTTT. As protein: CASSPSGGAQPQHF. The entire variable domain, with the rest obtained from reference TRBV18 and TRBJ1-5, is as follows: NAGVMQNPRHLVRRRGQEARLRCSPMKGHSHVYWYRQLPEEGLKFMVYLQKENIIDESGMPKERFSAEFPKEGPSILRIQQVVRGDSAAYFCASSPSGGAQPQHFGDGTRLSIL.